One and the same sample provided the 18 T cell receptor beta chains below, sequenced in a study of blood T cell repertoires in COVID-19. Assay: immunoSEQ multiplex PCR; the TCRdb copy retains only in-frame clones and omits some. The sample gives 150,000 to 200,000 clones, less than 85% of which show up once; around 8.1% is in the top ten. Sequenced: peripheral blood. The receptors derive from a woman aged 55-70 years with COVID-19, enrolled during active disease.

The chain employs TRBV9 and TRBJ2-7, with 9 bases matching TRBD2. The CDR3 is 19 residues long. With V trimmed by 0 bases and J by 7 bases, 20 bases remained unmatched. The germline CDR1 and CDR2 sequences are SGDLS and YYNGEE. The CDR3 region is CASSVDEWGASGIGGEQYF. In DNA form, the CDR3 reads TGTGCCAGCAGCGTAGACGAGTGGGGGGCTAGCGGGATCGGTGGTGAGCAGTACTTC.

This chain joins TRBV5-8 and TRBJ2-3, with 12 bases aligning to TRBD2. Germline CDR1 and CDR2: SGHTS and YDEGEE. The length of the CDR3 is 16 residues. V lost 4 bases, J lost 6 bases, and 9 bases stayed unmatched. CDR3 coding DNA: TGTGCCAGCAGCGCGGGACTAGCGGGCCCCAAGGATACGCAGTATTTT. As protein: CASSAGLAGPKDTQYF.

The J gene is TRBJ2-7, the V gene TRBV10-2; maybe TRBD1 (5 bases). The germline CDR1 and CDR2 sequences are WSHSY and SAAADI. The CDR3 extends over 13 amino acids. V lost 4 bases, J lost 3 bases, and 10 bases lay in between. DNA for the CDR3: TGCGCCAGCAGTGTGGTACAGGACTACGAGCAGTACGTC. The encoded protein is CASSVVQDYEQYV.

The J gene is TRBJ2-7, the V gene TRBV9; D perhaps matches TRBD2 (7 bases). CDR3 length equals 16 residues. V lost 3 bases and J 3 bases, leaving 19 bases between the germline ends. Germline CDR1 reads SGDLS; CDR2 reads YYNGEE. This chain's CDR3 is CASSAQMEGGNYEQYV. The CDR3 DNA is TGTGCCAGCAGCGCACAAATGGAGGGGGGGAACTACGAGCAGTACGTC.

The rearrangement uses TRBV6-2 or TRBV6-3 and TRBJ1-5; D perhaps matches TRBD1 (6 bases). Germline V gene data show CDR1 as MNHEY and CDR2 as SVGEGT. V lost 2 bases and J 1 base, leaving 9 bases between the germline ends. The CDR3 contains 15 residues. The DNA for the CDR3 is TGTGCCAGCAGTTACGATGGACAGAGCAATCAGCCCCAGCATTTT. Its translation: CASSYDGQSNQPQHF.

The chain combines TRBV4-2 with TRBJ1-6, with 7 bases matching TRBD1. Germline CDR1 and CDR2: LGHNA and YNFKEQ. The CDR3 covers 18 residues. V dropped 4 bases and J dropped 5; count of bases not matched to a gene: 14. CDR3 DNA sequence: TGTGCCAGCAGCCGAGGGACCGGGACAGCGAACAATAATTCACCCCTCCACTTT. It codes for CASSRGTGTANNNSPLHF.

This chain links TRBV2 with TRBJ1-2; D ambiguous. In germline, CDR1 is SNHLY, CDR2 FYNNEI. V was cut by 2 bases and J by 7 bases, with 14 bases left in between. The CDR3 is 14 amino acids. In DNA, the CDR3 is TGTGCCAGCAGTGAACTTGGATCGGGTGGTGGCTACACCTTC. It encodes CASSELGSGGGYTF.

This clone occurred a few times. This chain links TRBV5-8 with TRBJ2-7, with 11 positions matching TRBD1. The CDR3 extends over 17 amino acids. Germline values: CDR1 SGHTS, CDR2 YDEGEE. V lost 2 bases, J lost 5 bases, and 12 bases stayed unmatched. CDR3 nucleotide sequence: TGTGCCAGCAGCTTCGTCGGGACAGGGGGTTTTCGAGACGAGCAGTACTTC. This sequence encodes CASSFVGTGGFRDEQYF. Full variable domain (rest looked up from reference TRBV5-8 and TRBJ2-7): EAGVTQSPTHLIKTRGQQATLRCSPISGHTSVYWYQQALGLGLQFLLWYDEGEERNRGNFPPRFSGRQFPNYSSELNVNALELEDSALYLCASSFVGTGGFRDEQYFGPGTRLTVT.

The rearrangement links TRBV2 to TRBJ1-2; 8 nucleotides agree with TRBD1. CDR3 length: 16 residues. Germline-derived CDR1 and CDR2 are SNHLY and FYNNEI. V shed 5 bases, J shed 8 bases, and the junction held 16 bases outside the gene matches. The DNA for the CDR3 is TGTGCCAGCAGTCTAGGCCTAACAGGGGGGGCCGACGGCTACACCTTC. Protein product: CASSLGLTGGADGYTF. Combining the CDR3 with reference TRBV2 and TRBJ1-2 gives the whole variable domain EPEVTQTPSHQVTQMGQEVILRCVPISNHLYFYWYRQILGQKVEFLVSFYNNEISEKSEIFDDQFSVERPDGSNFTLKIRSTKLEDSAMYFCASSLGLTGGADGYTFGSGTRLTVV.

This clone was counted ten times or more. The chain has TRBV6-2 or TRBV6-3 and TRBJ1-5; TRBD1 matches at 8 bases. V lost 4 bases to trimming and J lost 5 bases; unmatched junction nucleotides: 10. The germline V gene encodes CDR1 MNHEY and CDR2 SVGEGT. The CDR3 is 16 residues long. Here the CDR3 reads CASSSPRGQVDQPQHF. CDR3 sequence (DNA): TGTGCCAGCAGTTCCCCCAGGGGGCAGGTGGATCAGCCCCAGCATTTT.

The chain links TRBV29-1 to TRBJ2-1, with D tentatively TRBD2 (5 bases). The CDR3 runs 14 residues. Germline assignment: CDR1 SQVTM and CDR2 ANQGSEA. V lost 3 bases and J lost 4, with 13 bases in between. The CDR3 spells CSVDPSGLYNEQFF. The CDR3 DNA follows: TGCAGCGTTGACCCCTCCGGACTTTACAATGAGCAGTTCTTC.

The chain uses TRBV6-6 and TRBJ1-1; D uncertain. V was trimmed by 6 bases and J by 4 bases, leaving 15 bases between them. Germline V gene data show CDR1 as MNHNY and CDR2 as SVGAGI (reference sequence). The CDR3 has 14 residues. In DNA, the CDR3 is TGTGCCAGCAGCCCCGGCGGCACTAGCACTGAAGCTTTCTTT. Protein product: CASSPGGTSTEAFF.

The V gene is TRBV20-1, the J gene TRBJ1-2; D unclear. Between the trimmed V and J ends, which lost 3 bases and 2 bases, there was a span of 13 bases. The CDR3 has 14 residues. Germline V lookup: CDR1 DFQATT, CDR2 SNEGSKA (reference sequence). This chain's CDR3 is CSASVGQRNYGYTF. Written as DNA, the CDR3 is TGCAGTGCTAGTGTAGGGCAGCGGAACTATGGCTACACCTTC.

The rearrangement uses TRBV2 and TRBJ2-5; 14 nucleotides align to TRBD2. In germline, CDR1 is SNHLY, CDR2 FYNNEI. The trim removed 5 bases at V and 0 bases at J, leaving 5 bases unmatched. The CDR3 loop spans 17 amino acids. The CDR3 DNA reads TGTGCCAGCAGTACGAGGACTAGCGGGGGGTACCAAGAGACCCAGTACTTC. Translation: CASSTRTSGGYQETQYF.

The chain recombines TRBV28 with TRBJ2-3, with 7 bases matching TRBD1. The V gene's germline CDR1 is MDHEN and CDR2 SYDVKM. V gave up 5 bases and J gave up 1 base; unmatched junction bases: 6. This CDR3 contains 15 residues. Here the CDR3 DNA reads TGTGCCAGCAGTCGACAGGGTTGGGGCACAGATACGCAGTATTTT. It codes for CASSRQGWGTDTQYF.

V usage is TRBV27 and J usage is TRBJ2-2; weak D call: TRBD1 (6 bases). CDR1 MNHEY and CDR2 SMNVEV come from the germline V gene (reference sequence). Trimming shortened V by 6 bases and J by 1 base, and 9 bases separated the two germline ends. This CDR3 has 14 amino acids. The CDR3 here is CASRGHVNTGELFF. CDR3 nucleotides: TGTGCCAGCAGGGGACACGTGAACACCGGGGAGCTGTTTTTT.

The rearrangement links TRBV18 to TRBJ2-7, with D possibly being TRBD2 (5 bases). V was clipped by 6 bases and J by 3 bases, with 15 bases between them. Per germline, CDR1 KGHSH and CDR2 LQKENI. There are 14 residues in the CDR3. CDR3 sequence (DNA): TGTGCCAGCTCCACGGGGATTGGTAGCTACGAGCAGTACTTC. It encodes CASSTGIGSYEQYF. Looking up the rest from reference TRBV18 and TRBJ2-7 gives the full variable domain: NAGVMQNPRHLVRRRGQEARLRCSPMKGHSHVYWYRQLPEEGLKFMVYLQKENIIDESGMPKERFSAEFPKEGPSILRIQQVVRGDSAAYFCASSTGIGSYEQYFGPGTRLTVT.

The V gene is TRBV21-1, the J gene TRBJ1-2; TRBD1 reflects the table's D call only, with no check against the DNA. TRBV21-1 is recorded as a pseudogene. The CDR3 is 15 amino acids. In DNA form, the CDR3 reads TGTGCCAGCAGCAAAGGGACAGCCGGTAACTATGGCTACACCTTC. This encodes CASSKGTAGNYGYTF.